The clone carrying this T cell receptor (beta chain) was seen a few times. What it binds is not known. The CDR3 is 15 amino acids. The V gene end was trimmed by 3 bases and the J gene end by 7 bases; junction bases not matched to a gene: 8. CDR1 MDHEN and CDR2 SYDVKM come from the germline V gene. The data are from a study of T-cell memory formation after mild COVID-19. Study details: The TCR clusters were mostly specific to one donor.

TCRdb recomputed calls from the 5' RACE reads with MiXCR, one row per CDR3 protein. The repertoire holds about 240,000 distinct CDR3 sequences, with 7.5% to 10% as singletons. Overall study results and limits: The study detected some responding clones in pre-infection memory, suggesting cross-reactive memory joined. Among CD4+ contracting clones, most were CM and EM, and CD8+ ones EMRA. A second wave expanding day 15 to 37 was CD4+-biased; contracting clones were balanced.

V gene TRBV28 combines with J gene TRBJ2-1, with TRBD1 matching 8 bases. Input material: PBMCs or a T cell subset sorted from them (not recorded which). The TCR originated in a man aged 18 to 30 who had mild COVID-19 (a few samples of this study predate the infection). Cell type and time point are not known. CDR3 sequence: CASSFAANRGNEQFF. For the CDR3, the DNA is TGTGCCAGCAGTTTTGCCGCAAACAGGGGGAATGAGCAGTTCTTC.